Shown below are 19 T cell receptor beta chains from a single sample sequenced in a study of T cells in Graves' hyperthyroidism and ophthalmopathy. There were TCR beta CDR3 regions amplified from RNA transcripts. HTBI primers drove first-round RT-PCR of the TCR CDR3. MiXCR, applied by TCRdb to the multiplex PCR reads, yields one record per CDR3 protein. The sample includes under 400,000 distinct CDR3 sequences, approximately 16% of them seen just once. Material: blood. These receptors came from a woman aged 60 to 75 with Graves' ophthalmopathy.

This clonotype was seen at least ten times. The gene calls are TRBV28 and TRBJ2-2; 11 bases are a match to TRBD2. The CDR3 covers 15 residues. Germline V lookup: CDR1 MDHEN, CDR2 SYDVKM. With 6 bases clipped from V and 5 bases from J, the junction kept 5 bases outside the gene matches. CDR3 loop: CASRLAGGQTGELFF. Written as DNA, the CDR3 is TGTGCCAGCAGATTAGCGGGAGGGCAGACCGGGGAGCTGTTTTTT.

The rearrangement uses TRBV30 and TRBJ2-3; 7 nucleotides match TRBD2. The CDR3 has 15 residues. The germline gives CDR1 GTSNPN, CDR2 SVGIG (reference sequence). V gave up 0 bases and J gave up 8 bases; unmatched junction bases: 11. The chain's CDR3 is CAWSVLAPNVGTQYF. CDR3 nucleotides: TGTGCCTGGAGTGTACTAGCGCCCAACGTTGGTACGCAGTATTTT.

This chain uses TRBV20-1 with TRBJ2-1; 8 bases align to TRBD1. This CDR3 contains 17 residues. With V trimmed by 2 bases and J by 2 bases, 11 bases remained unmatched. Germline V gene lookup returns CDR1 DFQATT and CDR2 SNEGSKA (reference sequence). The CDR3 loop is CSARLKPGQVTYNEQFF. In nucleotides, the CDR3 is TGCAGTGCTAGACTCAAACCGGGACAGGTAACCTACAATGAGCAGTTCTTC.

There are many counts of this clonotype. J is TRBJ2-1 and V is TRBV7-2, with 14 bases that match TRBD2. With 1 base clipped from V and 7 bases from J, the junction kept 3 bases outside the gene matches. The CDR3 consists of 16 residues. Germline assignment: CDR1 SGHTA and CDR2 FQGNSA. This chain's CDR3 is CASSLGGTSGRNEQFF. In DNA, the CDR3 is TGTGCCAGCAGCTTAGGCGGGACTAGCGGGAGAAATGAGCAGTTCTTC.

The gene calls are TRBV2 and TRBJ2-1; TRBD2 matches at 10 bases. The V and J ends lost 8 bases and 6 bases, in that order; junction bases with no gene match: 10. The CDR3 runs to 15 residues. The V gene's germline CDR1 is SNHLY and CDR2 FYNNEI. CDR3 protein: CASGRGLAGVNEQFF. The CDR3, as DNA: TGTGCCAGCGGACGGGGGCTAGCGGGAGTCAATGAGCAGTTCTTC.

This chain uses TRBV12-3 or TRBV12-4 with TRBJ2-3; 11 bases fit TRBD2. V lost 5 bases and J lost 2; bases outside the gene matches: 9. The CDR3 loop spans 17 amino acids. CDR3 DNA sequence: TGTGCCAGCAGTCCCGGGACTAGCGGAGGTTACACAGATACGCAGTATTTT. It yields the protein CASSPGTSGGYTDTQYF.

This clonotype has ten or more counts. The chain combines TRBV28 with TRBJ1-5, with D tentatively TRBD1 (5 bases). This CDR3 is 13 amino acids long. The germline CDR1 and CDR2 sequences are MDHEN and SYDVKM. The germline V and J ends were trimmed by 5 bases and 7 bases, with 12 bases remaining between them. In DNA form, the CDR3 reads TGTGCCAGCAGTCTCGTGGGGCGGCAGCCCCAGCATTTT. Amino acid sequence: CASSLVGRQPQHF.

The sample holds many counts of this clonotype. The V gene is TRBV12-3 or TRBV12-4, the J gene TRBJ1-1; D is unclear. Trimming cost V 5 bases and J 0 bases, with 10 bases left between them. There are 14 residues in the CDR3. The CDR3: CASSGRTVNTEAFF. In nucleotides, the CDR3 is TGTGCCAGCAGTGGGAGGACGGTGAACACTGAAGCTTTCTTT.

This clonotype was observed at least ten times. This chain uses TRBV7-9 with TRBJ2-7, with D perhaps matching TRBD1 (5 bases). The CDR3 has 13 amino acids. Germline CDR1 and CDR2: SEHNR and FQNEAQ (reference sequence). Trimming left V 3 bases short and J 6 bases short, with 12 bases between. DNA for the CDR3: TGTGCCAGCAGCTTCCTTAGGGGATCCGAGCAGTACTTC. It codes for CASSFLRGSEQYF.

This chain links TRBV20-1 with TRBJ2-3; TRBD2 agrees at 13 bases. Germline lookup yields CDR1 DFQATT and CDR2 SNEGSKA (reference sequence). The CDR3 totals 12 residues. Losses at the gene ends were 8 bases for V and 8 bases for J; bases not matched to a gene: 4. The DNA of the CDR3 is TGCAGTAGGACTAGCGGGAGAGGTACGCAGTATTTT. Amino acid sequence: CSRTSGRGTQYF.

This clonotype has just a few counts. The V gene is TRBV29-1, the J gene TRBJ1-1; D gene unclear. The V end was cut by 6 bases, the J end by 6 bases, with 14 bases between. Germline V CDR1 and CDR2: SQVTM, ANQGSEA. The CDR3 covers 12 residues. The CDR3 DNA sequence: TGCAGCGTCGTAGTAGCAGGCGCTGAAGCTTTCTTT. It yields the protein CSVVVAGAEAFF.

This clonotype was recorded many times. The rearrangement uses TRBV12-3 or TRBV12-4 and TRBJ1-5; no clear D. With 6 bases removed from V and 2 bases from J, the gap between germline ends came to 14 bases. This CDR3 comprises 15 residues. This CDR3 reads CASSPPGVGNQPQHF. The CDR3 DNA sequence: TGTGCCAGCAGCCCGCCGGGCGTAGGCAATCAGCCCCAGCATTTT.

In its sample, this clonotype was seen a few times. The DNA of the CDR3 is TGTGCCAGCAGCCCCGACAGCCGTAACTACAATGAGCAGTTCTTC. This encodes CASSPDSRNYNEQFF. J is TRBJ2-1 and V is TRBV3-1; D might be TRBD1 (5 bases). The length of the CDR3 is 15 residues. Germline V CDR1 and CDR2: LGHDT, YNNKEL (reference sequence). V was shortened by 4 bases and J by 3 bases, with 13 bases between the two germline ends.

A note on this clonotype: Possible read error: a much larger clone is one base away. The chain links TRBV20-1 to TRBJ2-1, with TRBD2 identical over 10 bases. Germline values: CDR1 DFQATT, CDR2 SNEGSKA (reference sequence). This CDR3 contains 15 residues. J lost 6 bases, V lost 3 bases, and 8 bases had no gene match. CDR3 amino acids: CSASPPAGGVNEQFF. CDR3 DNA sequence: TGCAGTGCTAGTCCCCCAGCGGGAGGGGTCAATGAGCAGTTCTTC.

This clonotype was seen only once. Just one base apart from a much larger clone, this may be a read error. The V and J genes are TRBV20-1 and TRBJ1-1; D is uncertain. The germline V gene has CDR1 DFQATT and CDR2 SNEGSKA (reference sequence). Trimming stripped 3 bases from V and 4 bases from J, with 12 bases between. This CDR3 region has 13 residues. CDR3 DNA sequence: TGCAGTGCTAGGCGGGCCAGGAGCACTGAAGCTTTCTTT. As protein: CSARRARSTEAFF.

Only a few counts were recorded for this clonotype. The chain combines TRBV28 with TRBJ1-5, with D uncertain. The germline V gene has CDR1 MDHEN and CDR2 SYDVKM. This CDR3 is built from 12 residues. The V and J ends lost 8 bases and 6 bases respectively, with 11 bases between them. CDR3 loop: CASQELGQPQHF. DNA for the CDR3: TGTGCCAGCCAAGAGCTGGGTCAGCCCCAGCATTTT. The full variable domain, with the rest looked up from reference TRBV28 and TRBJ1-5, is DVKVTQSSRYLVKRTGEKVFLECVQDMDHENMFWYRQDPGLGLRLIYFSYDVKMKEKGDIPEGYSVSREKKERFSLILESASTNQTSMYLCASQELGQPQHFGDGTRLSIL.

CDR3: CASGIGPGDTQYF. In DNA, the CDR3 is TGTGCCAGCGGAATCGGGCCCGGAGATACGCAGTATTTT. This chain links TRBV6-1 with TRBJ2-3; no clear D. This CDR3 is 13 amino acids long. Between the trimmed V and J ends, which lost 8 bases and 5 bases, there was a span of 14 bases. Germline V gene data show CDR1 as MNHNS and CDR2 as SASEGT.

This clonotype has just a few counts. J is TRBJ2-2 and V is TRBV2; TRBD2 matches 15 bases. The CDR3 has 15 amino acids. Germline lookup yields CDR1 SNHLY and CDR2 FYNNEI. V lost 10 bases, J lost 10 bases, and 10 bases stayed unmatched. The CDR3 region has the DNA TGTGCCACCCGGACTAGCGGGGGGGGAGGCGAGGAGCTGTTTTTT. It encodes CATRTSGGGGEELFF.

This clonotype was seen ten or more times. The chain recombines TRBV2 with TRBJ2-1, with TRBD2 matching 10 bases. Germline assignment: CDR1 SNHLY and CDR2 FYNNEI. The trim removed 6 bases at V and 3 bases at J, leaving 11 bases unmatched. This CDR3 has 17 residues. The CDR3: CASSLRGTSDLYNEQFF. The CDR3 DNA is TGTGCCAGCAGCCTTCGTGGGACTAGCGACCTCTACAATGAGCAGTTCTTC.